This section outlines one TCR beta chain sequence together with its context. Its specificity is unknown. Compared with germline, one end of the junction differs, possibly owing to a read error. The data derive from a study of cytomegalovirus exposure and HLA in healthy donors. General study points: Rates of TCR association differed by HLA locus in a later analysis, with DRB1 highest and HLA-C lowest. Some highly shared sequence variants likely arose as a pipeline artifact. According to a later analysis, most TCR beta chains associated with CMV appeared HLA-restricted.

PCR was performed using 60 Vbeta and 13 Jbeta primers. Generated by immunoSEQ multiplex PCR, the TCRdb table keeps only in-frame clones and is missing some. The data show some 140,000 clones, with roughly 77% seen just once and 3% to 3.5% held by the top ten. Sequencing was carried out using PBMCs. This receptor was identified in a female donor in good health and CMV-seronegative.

CDR3 sequence reads: CASRAPGTRLVF. Here the CDR3 DNA reads TGTGCCAGCAGGGCCCCCGGGACTAGGCTTGTCTTC. The rearrangement joins TRBV25-1 to TRBJ2-7; TRBD2 agrees at 8 bases. Germline V gene data show CDR1 as MGHDK and CDR2 as SYGVNS. This CDR3 is built from 12 residues.